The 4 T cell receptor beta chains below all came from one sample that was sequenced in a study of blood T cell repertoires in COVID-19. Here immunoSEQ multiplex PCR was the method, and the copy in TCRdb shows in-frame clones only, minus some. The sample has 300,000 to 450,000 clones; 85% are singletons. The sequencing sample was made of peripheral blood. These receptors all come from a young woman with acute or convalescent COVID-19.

The CDR3 coding sequence is TGTGCCAGCACCGAGACACAGGGGGATGGCACTGAAGCTTTCTTT. Its protein is CASTETQGDGTEAFF. The chain joins TRBV27 to TRBJ1-1; the match to TRBD1 covers 8 bases. Germline V gene sequence: CDR1 MNHEY, CDR2 SMNVEV (reference sequence). The CDR3 covers 15 residues. Trimming cost V 7 bases and J 4 bases; bases outside gene matches: 11.

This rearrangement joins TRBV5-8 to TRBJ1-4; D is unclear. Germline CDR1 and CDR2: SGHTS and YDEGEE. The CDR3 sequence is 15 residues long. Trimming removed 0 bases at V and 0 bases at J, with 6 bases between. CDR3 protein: CASSLAPATNEKLFF. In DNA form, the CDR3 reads TGTGCCAGCAGCTTGGCTCCTGCAACTAATGAAAAACTGTTTTTT.

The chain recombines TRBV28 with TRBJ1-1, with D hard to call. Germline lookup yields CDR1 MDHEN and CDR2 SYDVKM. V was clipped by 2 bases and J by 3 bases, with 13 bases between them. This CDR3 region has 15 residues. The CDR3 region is CASSLRGSSDTEAFF. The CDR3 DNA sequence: TGTGCCAGCAGTTTACGCGGCTCCTCCGACACTGAAGCTTTCTTT.

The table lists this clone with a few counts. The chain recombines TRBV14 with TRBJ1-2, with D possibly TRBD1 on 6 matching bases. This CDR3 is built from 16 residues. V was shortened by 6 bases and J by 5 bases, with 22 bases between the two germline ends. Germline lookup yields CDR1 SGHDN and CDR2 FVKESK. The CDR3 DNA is TGTGCCAGCAGACATAATCCCACGACAGGAAAGTATGGCTACACCTTC. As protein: CASRHNPTTGKYGYTF. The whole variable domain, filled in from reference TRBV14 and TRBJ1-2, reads EAGVTQFPSHSVIEKGQTVTLRCDPISGHDNLYWYRRVMGKEIKFLLHFVKESKQDESGMPNNRFLAERTGGTYSTLKVQPAELEDSGVYFCASRHNPTTGKYGYTFGSGTRLTVV.